This TCR beta chain emerged from a study of blood T cells in healthy people across ages. Study observations and caveats: The percentage of naive T cells correlated strongly with TCR beta diversity. Unknown donor CMV status possibly confounded expanded clonotype changes. Using unsorted PBMCs precluded a conclusive naive versus antigen-experienced comparison. Total diversity from one million sequenced T cells was likely underestimated.

Remarks on this clonotype: Its cognate antigen is unknown.

A second PCR, run for about 7 to 11 cycles, used a sample-barcoded 5' primer plus a J-beta primer mix. TCRdb reprocessed the 5' RACE reads with MiXCR, giving one entry per CDR3 protein. The table includes roughly 800,000 distinct CDR3 sequences, 55% to 70% detected once. CDR1 and CDR2 from the germline V gene are LNHNV and YYDKDF (reference sequence). This CDR3 is 16 amino acids long. Trimming shortened V by 5 bases and J by 0 bases, and 14 bases separated the two germline ends. The clonotype originates from a man younger than 40 in good health. The chain is built from TRBV15 and TRBJ2-1; D is unclear. Material for sequencing was blood. As DNA, the CDR3 is TGTGCCACCAGCGTACGACCTCCGAGCTCCTACAATGAGCAGTTCTTC. This encodes CATSVRPPSSYNEQFF.